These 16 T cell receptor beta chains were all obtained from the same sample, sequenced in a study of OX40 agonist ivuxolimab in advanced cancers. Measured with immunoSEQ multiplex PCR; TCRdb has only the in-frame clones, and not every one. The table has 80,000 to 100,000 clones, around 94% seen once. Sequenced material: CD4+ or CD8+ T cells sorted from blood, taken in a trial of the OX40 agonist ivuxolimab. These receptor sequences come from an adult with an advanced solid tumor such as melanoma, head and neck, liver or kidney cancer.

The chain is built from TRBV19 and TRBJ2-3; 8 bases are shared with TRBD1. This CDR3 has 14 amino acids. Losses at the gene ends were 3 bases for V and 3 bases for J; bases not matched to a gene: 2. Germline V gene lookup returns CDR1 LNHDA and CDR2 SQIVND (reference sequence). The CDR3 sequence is CASSIWTGTDTQYF. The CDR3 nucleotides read TGTGCCAGTAGTATTTGGACAGGGACAGATACGCAGTATTTT.

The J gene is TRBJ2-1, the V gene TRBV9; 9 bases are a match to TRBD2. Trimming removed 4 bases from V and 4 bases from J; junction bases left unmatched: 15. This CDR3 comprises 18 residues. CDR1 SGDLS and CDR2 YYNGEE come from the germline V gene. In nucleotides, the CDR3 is TGTGCCAGCAGCCCTAGGGGGAGACTAGCGGCCCATTACAATGAGCAGTTCTTC. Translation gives CASSPRGRLAAHYNEQFF. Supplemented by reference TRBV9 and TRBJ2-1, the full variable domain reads DSGVTQTPKHLITATGQRVTLRCSPRSGDLSVYWYQQSLDQGLQFLIQYYNGEERAKGNILERFSAQQFPDLHSELNLSSLELGDSALYFCASSPRGRLAAHYNEQFFGPGTRLTVL.

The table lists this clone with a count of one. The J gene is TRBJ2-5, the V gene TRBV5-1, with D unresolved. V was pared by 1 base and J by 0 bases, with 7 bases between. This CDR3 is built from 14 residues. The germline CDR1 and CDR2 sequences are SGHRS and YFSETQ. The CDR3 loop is CASSLTRNQETQYF. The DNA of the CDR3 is TGCGCCAGCAGCTTGACCCGAAACCAAGAGACCCAGTACTTC.

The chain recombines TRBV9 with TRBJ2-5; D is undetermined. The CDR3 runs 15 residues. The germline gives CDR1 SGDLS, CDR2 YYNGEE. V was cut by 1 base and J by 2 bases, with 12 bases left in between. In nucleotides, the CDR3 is TGTGCCAGCAGCGTAACCTCGTCGCTACAAGAGACCCAGTACTTC. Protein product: CASSVTSSLQETQYF.

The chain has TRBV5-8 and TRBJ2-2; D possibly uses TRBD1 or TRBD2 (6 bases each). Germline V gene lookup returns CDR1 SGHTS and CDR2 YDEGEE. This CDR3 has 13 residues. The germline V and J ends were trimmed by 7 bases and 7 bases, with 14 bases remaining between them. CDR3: CASLPRGGGELFF. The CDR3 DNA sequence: TGTGCCAGCCTTCCCAGGGGAGGCGGGGAGCTGTTTTTT.

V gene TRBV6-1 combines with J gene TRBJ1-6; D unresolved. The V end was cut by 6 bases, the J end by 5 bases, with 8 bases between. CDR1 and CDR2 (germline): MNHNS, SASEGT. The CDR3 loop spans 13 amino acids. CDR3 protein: CASSRDNNSPLHF. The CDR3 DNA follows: TGTGCCAGCAGCAGAGACAATAATTCACCCCTCCACTTT.

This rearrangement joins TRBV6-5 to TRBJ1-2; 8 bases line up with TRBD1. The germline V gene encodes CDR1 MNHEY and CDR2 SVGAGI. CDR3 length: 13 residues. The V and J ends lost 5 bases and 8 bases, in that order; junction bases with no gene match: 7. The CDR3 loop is CASSRSGQGGYTF. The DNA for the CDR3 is TGTGCCAGCAGTAGGTCCGGACAGGGCGGCTACACCTTC.

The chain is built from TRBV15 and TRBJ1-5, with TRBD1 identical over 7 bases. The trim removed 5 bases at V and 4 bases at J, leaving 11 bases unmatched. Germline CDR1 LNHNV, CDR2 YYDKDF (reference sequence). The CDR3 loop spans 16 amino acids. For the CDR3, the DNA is TGTGCCACCAGCCGTCGATCAGGGGGGGCAAATCAGCCCCAGCATTTT. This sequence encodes CATSRRSGGANQPQHF. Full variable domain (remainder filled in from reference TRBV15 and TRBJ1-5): DAMVIQNPRYQVTQFGKPVTLSCSQTLNHNVMYWYQQKSSQAPKLLFHYYDKDFNNEADTPDNFQSRRPNTSFCFLDIRSPGLGDTAMYLCATSRRSGGANQPQHFGDGTRLSIL.

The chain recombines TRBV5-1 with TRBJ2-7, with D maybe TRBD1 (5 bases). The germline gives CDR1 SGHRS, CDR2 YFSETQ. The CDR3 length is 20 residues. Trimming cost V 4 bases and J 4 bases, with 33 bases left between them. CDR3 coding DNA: TGCGCCAGCAGCCAAAACGGCCTCGACAGTCCTGGAAGTATCAGGTACGAGCAGTACGTC. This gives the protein CASSQNGLDSPGSIRYEQYV.

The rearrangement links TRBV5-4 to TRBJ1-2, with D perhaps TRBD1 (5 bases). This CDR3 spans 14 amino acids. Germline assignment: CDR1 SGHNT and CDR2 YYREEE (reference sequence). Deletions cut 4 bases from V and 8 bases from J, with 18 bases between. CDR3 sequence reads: CASSGGAVAGGYTF. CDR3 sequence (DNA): TGTGCCAGCAGCGGCGGGGCGGTCGCTGGAGGCTACACCTTC.

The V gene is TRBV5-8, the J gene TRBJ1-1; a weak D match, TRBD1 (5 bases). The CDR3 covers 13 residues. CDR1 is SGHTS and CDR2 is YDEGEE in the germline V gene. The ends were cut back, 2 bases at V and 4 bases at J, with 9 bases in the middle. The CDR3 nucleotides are TGTGCCAGCAGCTTTGCTGGGGGCACTGAAGCTTTCTTT. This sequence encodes CASSFAGGTEAFF.

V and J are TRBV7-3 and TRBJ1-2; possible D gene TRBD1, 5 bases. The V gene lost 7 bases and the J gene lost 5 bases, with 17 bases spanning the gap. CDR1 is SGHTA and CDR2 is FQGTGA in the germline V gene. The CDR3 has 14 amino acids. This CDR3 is CASTPGLGDYGYTF. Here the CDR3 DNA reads TGTGCCAGCACTCCCGGGCTAGGGGATTATGGCTACACCTTC.

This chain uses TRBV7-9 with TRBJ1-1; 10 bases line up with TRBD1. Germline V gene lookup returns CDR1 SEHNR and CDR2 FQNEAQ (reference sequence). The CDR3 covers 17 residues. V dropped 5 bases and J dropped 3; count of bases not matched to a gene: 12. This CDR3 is CASSPDRGRQGDTEAFF. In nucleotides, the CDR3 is TGTGCCAGCAGCCCCGACAGGGGGCGTCAAGGTGACACTGAAGCTTTCTTT.

The CDR3 is CASGLSGAYYEQFF. In nucleotides, the CDR3 is TGTGCTAGTGGCCTCTCGGGGGCTTACTATGAGCAGTTCTTC. The V and J genes are TRBV12-5 and TRBJ2-1, with D perhaps assigned TRBD1 or TRBD2 (6 bases each). V was trimmed by 6 bases and J by 8 bases, leaving 17 bases between them. Germline V gene lookup returns CDR1 LGHNT and CDR2 FRNRAP. The CDR3 length is 14 residues.

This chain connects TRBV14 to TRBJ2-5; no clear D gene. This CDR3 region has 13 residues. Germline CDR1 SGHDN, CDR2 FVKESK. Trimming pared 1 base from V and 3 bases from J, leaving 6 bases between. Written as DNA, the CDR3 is TGTGCCAGCAGCCAAGTGGGGAAAGAGACCCAGTACTTC. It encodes CASSQVGKETQYF.

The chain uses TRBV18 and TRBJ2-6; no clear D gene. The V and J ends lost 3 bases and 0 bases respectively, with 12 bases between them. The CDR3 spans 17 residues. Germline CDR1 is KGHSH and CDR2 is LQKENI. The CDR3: CASSPGLFLSGANVLTF. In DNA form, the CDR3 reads TGTGCCAGCTCACCGGGCCTGTTCCTCTCTGGGGCCAACGTCCTGACTTTC.